This TCR beta chain was retrieved from a study of Ad26.COV2.S vaccination and SARS-CoV-2 variants. Sequencing used immunoSEQ multiplex PCR; TCRdb keeps in-frame clones, though not all of them. The data show 300,000 to 400,000 clones, 80% to 90% seen once. This clone was found a few times. Germline V CDR1 and CDR2: SEHNR, FQNEAQ (reference sequence). The V end lost 2 bases, the J end lost 6 bases, and 13 bases lay between the germline ends. The CDR3 consists of 14 residues. The treatment: roughly 19 received Ad26.COV2.S at low or high dose, single or two shots; 5 received placebo; per-sample allocation not given. On day 63 after the first injection, vaccine and placebo recipients gave samples. Vaccination used an Ad26 vector expressing Wuhan-strain SARS-CoV-2 spike.

The V gene is TRBV7-9, the J gene TRBJ1-2; D is uncertain. The sequence derives from a person aged 18-60 years who received the Ad26.COV2.S COVID-19 vaccine or a placebo. The sample in question was peripheral blood, obtained in a trial of Ad26.COV2.S vaccine versus placebo. The CDR3 sequence is CASSLIGEWDGYTF. In DNA form, the CDR3 reads TGTGCCAGCAGCTTAATCGGGGAGTGGGATGGCTACACCTTC.